This TCR beta chain was sequenced for a study of beta chain features in type 1 diabetes. Per germline, CDR1 GTSNPN and CDR2 SVGIG (reference sequence). CDR3 size: 13 residues. V lost 5 bases to trimming and J lost 4 bases, with 14 bases between them. This clone was recorded a few times. What it binds is not known. Every bit of the isolated RNA underwent reverse transcription, so sequencing read expressed TCRB transcripts. Clones were read by immunoSEQ multiplex PCR, and TCRdb kept only the in-frame ones, dropping some. Here the sample spans around 300,000 clones, 8% to 13% being singletons. General study points: Among patients, naive, central memory and Treg TCRB repertoires appeared more similar than among healthy donors. PCR, the amplification step, might favor shorter templates, equally in patients and controls. TCRB CDR3s were moderately but significantly shorter in Type 1 diabetes patients in all four CD4+ subsets.

The TCR sequence derives from a woman aged 25 to 45 in good health. V usage is TRBV30 and J usage is TRBJ1-1, with a possible D match to TRBD1 (5 bases). Sequenced input: naive CD4+ T cells from blood. The CDR3: CAWGLQGSTEAFF. In DNA form, the CDR3 reads TGTGCCTGGGGCCTCCAGGGTTCCACTGAAGCTTTCTTT.